The sequence of this T cell receptor beta chain was determined in a study of identifying expanded T cells in peripheral blood. Comment on this clone: Antigen unknown.

No infections or other immune events were documented during collection. V lost 5 bases to trimming and J lost 6 bases; unmatched junction nucleotides: 7. This CDR3 comprises 14 residues. Germline V gene data show CDR1 as MNHNY and CDR2 as SVGAGI (reference sequence). General study points: Clone count variance between roughly two-week samples rose with total template count. Over around two and four weeks, about 15 and 19 clones changed, versus roughly 1.1 between replicates.

This table comes from immunoSEQ multiplex PCR, and its TCRdb copy is limited to in-frame clones, with some not included. The repertoire consists of approximately 140,000 clones, with about 86% occurring once and the leading ten covering approximately 8%. V and J are TRBV6-6 and TRBJ1-1, with 9 bases aligning to TRBD1. What was sequenced was blood. The clonotype was recovered from a person aged 18-70 years in good health. CDR3 in DNA: TGTGCCAGCAGTAGCACAGGGGGCACCGCTGAAGCTTTCTTT. This translates into CASSSTGGTAEAFF.